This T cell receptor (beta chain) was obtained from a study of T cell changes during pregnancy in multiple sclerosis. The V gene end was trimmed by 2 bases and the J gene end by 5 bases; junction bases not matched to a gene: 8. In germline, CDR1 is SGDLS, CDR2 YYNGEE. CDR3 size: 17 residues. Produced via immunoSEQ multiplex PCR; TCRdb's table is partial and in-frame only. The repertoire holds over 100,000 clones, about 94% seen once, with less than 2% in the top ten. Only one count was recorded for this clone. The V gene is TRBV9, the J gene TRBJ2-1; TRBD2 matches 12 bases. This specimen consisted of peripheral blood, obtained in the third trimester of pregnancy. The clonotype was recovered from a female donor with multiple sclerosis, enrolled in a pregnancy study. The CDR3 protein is CASSVDGTSGYNNEQFF. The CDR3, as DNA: TGTGCCAGCAGCGTGGACGGGACTAGCGGGTATAACAATGAGCAGTTCTTC.